This T cell receptor beta chain originates from a study of blood T cell repertoires in COVID-19. The CDR3 has 13 amino acids. The V end was cut by 2 bases, the J end by 6 bases, with 7 bases between. Per germline, CDR1 MGHDK and CDR2 SYGVNS. TCRdb keeps only in-frame clones here, not all; method: immunoSEQ multiplex PCR. The data hold some 100,000 clones, with around 81% observed a single time. The chain combines TRBV25-1 with TRBJ2-2, with a tentative D call TRBD2 (5 bases). The receptor was derived from a man aged 45-60 years with active or convalescent COVID-19. The sequenced sample was peripheral blood. The CDR3 DNA is TGTGCCAGCAGTGAAGACGGGGCCGGGGAGCTGTTTTTT. Protein product: CASSEDGAGELFF.